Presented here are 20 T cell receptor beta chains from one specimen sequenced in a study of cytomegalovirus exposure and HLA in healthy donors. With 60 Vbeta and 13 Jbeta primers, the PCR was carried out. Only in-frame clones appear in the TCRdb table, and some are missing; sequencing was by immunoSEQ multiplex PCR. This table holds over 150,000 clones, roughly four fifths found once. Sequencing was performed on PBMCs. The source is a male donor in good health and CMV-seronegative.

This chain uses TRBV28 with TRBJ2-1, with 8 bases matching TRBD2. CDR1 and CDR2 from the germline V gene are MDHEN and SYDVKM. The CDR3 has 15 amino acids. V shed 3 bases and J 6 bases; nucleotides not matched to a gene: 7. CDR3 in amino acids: CASSFQRERSNEQFF. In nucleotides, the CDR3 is TGTGCCAGCAGTTTTCAGCGGGAGAGGAGCAATGAGCAGTTCTTC.

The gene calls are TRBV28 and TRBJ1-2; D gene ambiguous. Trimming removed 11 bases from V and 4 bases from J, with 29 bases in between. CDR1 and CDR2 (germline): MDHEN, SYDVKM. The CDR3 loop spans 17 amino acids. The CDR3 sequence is CAVQDGVGSTRPYGYTF. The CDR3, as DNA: TGTGCCGTTCAGGACGGGGTGGGTTCTACAAGGCCCTATGGCTACACCTTC.

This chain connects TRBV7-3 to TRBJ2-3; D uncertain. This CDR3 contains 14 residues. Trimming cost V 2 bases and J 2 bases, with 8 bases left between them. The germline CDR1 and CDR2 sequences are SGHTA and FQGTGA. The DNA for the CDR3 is TGTGCCAGCAGCTTATCCGGTTACACAGATACGCAGTATTTT. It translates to CASSLSGYTDTQYF.

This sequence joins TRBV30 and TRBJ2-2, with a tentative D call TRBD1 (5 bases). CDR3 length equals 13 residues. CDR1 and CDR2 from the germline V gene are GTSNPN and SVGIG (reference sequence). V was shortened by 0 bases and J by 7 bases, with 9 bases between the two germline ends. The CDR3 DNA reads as TGTGCCTGGAGTGTACAAGGGGTCGGGGAGCTGTTTTTT. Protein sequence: CAWSVQGVGELFF.

The DNA for the CDR3 is TGTGCCAGCAGCCAAGGAGACATACATCCCTCTAACTATGGCTACACCTTC. Residues: CASSQGDIHPSNYGYTF. This sequence joins TRBV4-2 and TRBJ1-2; D is ambiguous. V was trimmed by 1 base and J by 0 bases, leaving 15 bases between them. The CDR3 length is 17 residues. Germline V gives CDR1 LGHNA, CDR2 YNFKEQ.

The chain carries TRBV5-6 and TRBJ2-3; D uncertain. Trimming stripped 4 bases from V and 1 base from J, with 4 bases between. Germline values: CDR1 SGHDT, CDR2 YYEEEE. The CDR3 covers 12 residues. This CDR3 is CASSRGTDTQYF. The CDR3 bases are TGTGCCAGCAGCCGGGGCACAGATACGCAGTATTTT.

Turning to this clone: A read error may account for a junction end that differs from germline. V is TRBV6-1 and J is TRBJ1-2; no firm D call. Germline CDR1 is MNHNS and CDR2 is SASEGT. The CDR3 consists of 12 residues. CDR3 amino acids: CASSEKDYGYTF. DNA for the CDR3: TGTGCCAGTAGTGAGAAGGACTATGGTTACACCTTC.

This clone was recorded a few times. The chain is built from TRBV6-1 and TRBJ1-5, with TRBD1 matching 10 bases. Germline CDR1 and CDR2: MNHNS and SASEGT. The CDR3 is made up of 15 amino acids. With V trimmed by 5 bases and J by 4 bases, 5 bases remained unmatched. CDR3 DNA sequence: TGTGCCAGCAGTACGAGGACAGGGGGAAATCAGCCCCAGCATTTT. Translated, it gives CASSTRTGGNQPQHF.

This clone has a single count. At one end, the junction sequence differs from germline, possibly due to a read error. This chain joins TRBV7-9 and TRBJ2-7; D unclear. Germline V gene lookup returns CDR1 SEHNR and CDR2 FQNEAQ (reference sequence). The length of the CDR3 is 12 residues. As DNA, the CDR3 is TGTTCCAGCAGCTTACCAAACTACGAGCAGTACTTC. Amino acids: CSSSLPNYEQYF.

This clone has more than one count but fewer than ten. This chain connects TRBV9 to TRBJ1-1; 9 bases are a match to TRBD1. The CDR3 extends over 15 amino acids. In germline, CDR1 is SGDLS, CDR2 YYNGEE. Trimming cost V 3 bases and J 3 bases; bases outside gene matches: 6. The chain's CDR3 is CASSGRTGDHTEAFF. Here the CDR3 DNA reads TGTGCCAGCAGCGGACGGACAGGGGACCACACTGAAGCTTTCTTT.

The CDR3 nucleotides are TGTGCCAGCAGGCGGACAGAACTCTCTGGAAACACCATATATTTT. Encoded protein: CASRRTELSGNTIYF. The chain employs TRBV6-6 and TRBJ1-3; a weak D match, TRBD1 (6 bases). Germline values: CDR1 MNHNY, CDR2 SVGAGI (reference sequence). The V end was cut by 6 bases, the J end by 0 bases, with 12 bases between. The CDR3 runs 15 residues.

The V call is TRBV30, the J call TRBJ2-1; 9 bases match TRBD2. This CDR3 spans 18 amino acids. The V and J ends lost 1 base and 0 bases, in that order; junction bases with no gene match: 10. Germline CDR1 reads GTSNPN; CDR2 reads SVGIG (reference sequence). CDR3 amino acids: CAWSEGLAQSISYNEQFF. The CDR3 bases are TGTGCCTGGAGTGAGGGACTAGCCCAATCCATCTCCTACAATGAGCAGTTCTTC.

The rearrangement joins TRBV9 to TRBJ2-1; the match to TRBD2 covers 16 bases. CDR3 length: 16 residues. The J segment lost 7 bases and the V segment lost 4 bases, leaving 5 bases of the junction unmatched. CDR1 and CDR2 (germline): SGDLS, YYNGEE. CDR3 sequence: CASSLGLAGGQNEQFF. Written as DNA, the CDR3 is TGTGCCAGCAGCTTGGGACTAGCGGGAGGGCAGAATGAGCAGTTCTTC.

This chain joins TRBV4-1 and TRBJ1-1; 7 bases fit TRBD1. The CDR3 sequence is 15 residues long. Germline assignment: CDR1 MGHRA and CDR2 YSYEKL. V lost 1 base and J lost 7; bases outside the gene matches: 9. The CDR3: CASSQGITGELEAFF. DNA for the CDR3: TGCGCCAGCAGCCAAGGAATTACAGGGGAACTTGAAGCTTTCTTT.

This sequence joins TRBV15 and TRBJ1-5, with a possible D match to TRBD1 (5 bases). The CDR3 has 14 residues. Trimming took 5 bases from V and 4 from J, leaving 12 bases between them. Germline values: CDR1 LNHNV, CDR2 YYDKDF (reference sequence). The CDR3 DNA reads TGTGCCACCAGCCCTATCCGGGGGAATCAGCCCCAGCATTTT. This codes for CATSPIRGNQPQHF.

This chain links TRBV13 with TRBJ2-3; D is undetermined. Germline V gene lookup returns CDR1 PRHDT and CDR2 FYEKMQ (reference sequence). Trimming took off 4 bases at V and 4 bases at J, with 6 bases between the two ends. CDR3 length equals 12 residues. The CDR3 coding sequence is TGTGCCAGCAGCTCTAGACCAGATACGCAGTATTTT. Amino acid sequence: CASSSRPDTQYF. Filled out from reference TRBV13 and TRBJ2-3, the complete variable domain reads AAGVIQSPRHLIKEKRETATLKCYPIPRHDTVYWYQQGPGQDPQFLISFYEKMQSDKGSIPDRFSAQQFSDYHSELNMSSLELGDSALYFCASSSRPDTQYFGPGTRLTVL.

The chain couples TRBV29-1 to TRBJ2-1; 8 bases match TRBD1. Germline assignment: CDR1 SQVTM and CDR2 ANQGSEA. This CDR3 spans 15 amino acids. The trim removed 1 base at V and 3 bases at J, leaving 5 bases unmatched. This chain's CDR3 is CSVEAGDRYYNEQFF. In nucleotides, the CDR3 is TGCAGCGTTGAAGCGGGGGACAGGTACTACAATGAGCAGTTCTTC.

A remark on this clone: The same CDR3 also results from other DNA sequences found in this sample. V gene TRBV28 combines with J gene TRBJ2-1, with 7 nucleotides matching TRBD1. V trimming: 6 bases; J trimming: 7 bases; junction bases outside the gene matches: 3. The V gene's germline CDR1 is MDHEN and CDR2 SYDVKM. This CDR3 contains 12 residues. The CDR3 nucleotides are TGTGCCAGCAGAATGACAGGGAATGAGCAGTTCTTC. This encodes CASRMTGNEQFF. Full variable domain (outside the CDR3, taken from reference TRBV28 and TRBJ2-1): DVKVTQSSRYLVKRTGEKVFLECVQDMDHENMFWYRQDPGLGLRLIYFSYDVKMKEKGDIPEGYSVSREKKERFSLILESASTNQTSMYLCASRMTGNEQFFGPGTRLTVL.

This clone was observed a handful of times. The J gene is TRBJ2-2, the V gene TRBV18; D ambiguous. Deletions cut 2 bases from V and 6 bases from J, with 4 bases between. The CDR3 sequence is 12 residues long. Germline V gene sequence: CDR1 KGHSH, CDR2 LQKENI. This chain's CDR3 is CASSPTAGELFF. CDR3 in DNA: TGTGCCAGCTCACCAACGGCCGGGGAGCTGTTTTTT.

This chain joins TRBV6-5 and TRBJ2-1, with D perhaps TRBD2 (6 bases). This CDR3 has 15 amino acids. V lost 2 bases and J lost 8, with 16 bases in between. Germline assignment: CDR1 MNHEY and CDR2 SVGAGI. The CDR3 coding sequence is TGTGCCAGCAGTTACGCCCCTCTTGCGGGGTATGAGCAGTTCTTC. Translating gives CASSYAPLAGYEQFF.